This TCR beta chain was identified in a study of blood T cell repertoires in COVID-19. The overall study: The samples span acute and convalescent COVID-19 from the United States, Italy and Spain. From T cells, B-cell-depleted T cells, or PBMCs came the material, which was cDNA or gDNA.

Germline V gives CDR1 KGHDR, CDR2 SFDVKD. The CDR3 is 13 amino acids. V was cut by 9 bases and J by 7 bases, with 15 bases left in between. Per the original methods: Cell counts per sample came from amplifying reference gene primers. Repertoires were generated with immunoSEQ multiplex PCR, while TCRdb's copy carries only in-frame clones and drops some. Clone size and V and J calls were adopted from that table, with D and trimming inferred from the DNA. The sample shows under 200,000 clones, 74% of them seen only once. Sequencing was carried out using peripheral blood. The receptor's source is an elderly woman with acute or convalescent COVID-19. The V and J genes are TRBV24-1 and TRBJ2-1; a weak D match, TRBD2 (5 bases). The CDR3 loop reads CATGLPAPNEQFF. CDR3 bases: TGTGCCACCGGACTCCCTGCCCCTAATGAGCAGTTCTTC.